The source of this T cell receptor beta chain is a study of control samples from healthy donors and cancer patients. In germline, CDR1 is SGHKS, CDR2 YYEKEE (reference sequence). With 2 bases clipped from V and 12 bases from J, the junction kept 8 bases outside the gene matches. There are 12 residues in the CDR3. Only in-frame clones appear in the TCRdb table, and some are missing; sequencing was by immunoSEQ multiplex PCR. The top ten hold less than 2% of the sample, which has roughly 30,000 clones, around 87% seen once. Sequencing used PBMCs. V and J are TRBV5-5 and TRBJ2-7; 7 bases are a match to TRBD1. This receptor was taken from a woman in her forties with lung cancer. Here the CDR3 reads CASSLGPDRVYF. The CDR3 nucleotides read TGTGCCAGCAGCTTAGGCCCCGACAGGGTGTACTTC.